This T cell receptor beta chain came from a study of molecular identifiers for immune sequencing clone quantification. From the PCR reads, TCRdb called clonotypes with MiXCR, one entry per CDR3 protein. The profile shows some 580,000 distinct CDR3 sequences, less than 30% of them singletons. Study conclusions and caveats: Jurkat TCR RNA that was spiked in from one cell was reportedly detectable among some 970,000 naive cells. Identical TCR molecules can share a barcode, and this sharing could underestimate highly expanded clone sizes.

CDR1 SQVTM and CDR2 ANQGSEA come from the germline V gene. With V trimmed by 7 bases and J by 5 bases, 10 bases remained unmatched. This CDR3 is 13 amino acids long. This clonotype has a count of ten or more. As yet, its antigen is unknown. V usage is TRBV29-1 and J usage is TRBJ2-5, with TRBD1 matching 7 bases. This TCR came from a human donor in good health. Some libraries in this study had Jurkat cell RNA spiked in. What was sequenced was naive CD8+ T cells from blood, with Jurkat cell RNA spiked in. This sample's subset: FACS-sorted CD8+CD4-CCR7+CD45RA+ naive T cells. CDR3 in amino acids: CSATDRVGETQYF. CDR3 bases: TGCAGCGCCACCGACAGGGTCGGGGAGACCCAGTACTTC.